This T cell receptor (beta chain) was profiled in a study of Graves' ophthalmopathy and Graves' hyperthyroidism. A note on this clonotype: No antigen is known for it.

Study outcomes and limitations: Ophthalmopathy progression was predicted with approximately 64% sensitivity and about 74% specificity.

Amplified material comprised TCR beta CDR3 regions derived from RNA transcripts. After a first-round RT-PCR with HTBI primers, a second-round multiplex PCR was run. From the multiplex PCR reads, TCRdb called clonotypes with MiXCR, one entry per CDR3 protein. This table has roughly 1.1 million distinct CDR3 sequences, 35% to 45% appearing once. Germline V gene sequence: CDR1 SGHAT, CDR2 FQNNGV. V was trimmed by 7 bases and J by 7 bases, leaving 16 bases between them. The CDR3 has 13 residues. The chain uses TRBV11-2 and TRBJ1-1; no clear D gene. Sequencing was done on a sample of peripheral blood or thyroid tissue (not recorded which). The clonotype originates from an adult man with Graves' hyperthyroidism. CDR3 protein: CASIEGRMVEAFF. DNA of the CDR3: TGTGCCAGCATCGAGGGAAGGATGGTTGAAGCTTTCTTT.